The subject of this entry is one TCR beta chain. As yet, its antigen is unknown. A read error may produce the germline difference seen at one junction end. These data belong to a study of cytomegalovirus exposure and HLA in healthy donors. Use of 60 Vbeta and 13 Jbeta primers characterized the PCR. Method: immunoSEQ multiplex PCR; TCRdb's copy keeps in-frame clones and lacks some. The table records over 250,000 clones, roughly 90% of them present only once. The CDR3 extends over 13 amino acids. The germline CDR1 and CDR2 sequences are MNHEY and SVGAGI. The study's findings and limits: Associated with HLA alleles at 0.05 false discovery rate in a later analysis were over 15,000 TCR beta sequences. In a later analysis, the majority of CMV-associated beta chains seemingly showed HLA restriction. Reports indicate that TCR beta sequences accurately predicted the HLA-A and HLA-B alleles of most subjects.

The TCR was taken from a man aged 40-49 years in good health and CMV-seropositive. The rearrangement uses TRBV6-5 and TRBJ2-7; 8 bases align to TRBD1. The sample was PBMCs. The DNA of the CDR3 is TGTGCCAGCAGTTACTCGGTACAGGGGGAAATGGACTTC. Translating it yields CASSYSVQGEMDF.